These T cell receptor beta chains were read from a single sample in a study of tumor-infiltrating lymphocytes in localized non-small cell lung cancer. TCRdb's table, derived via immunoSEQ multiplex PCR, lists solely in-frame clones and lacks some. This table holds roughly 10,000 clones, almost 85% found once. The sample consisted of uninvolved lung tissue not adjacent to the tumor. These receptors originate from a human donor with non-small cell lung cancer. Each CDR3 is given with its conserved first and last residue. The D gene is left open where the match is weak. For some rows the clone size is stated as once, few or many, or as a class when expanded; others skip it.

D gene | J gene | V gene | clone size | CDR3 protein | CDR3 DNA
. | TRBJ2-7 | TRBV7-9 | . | CASSLGVSEQYF | TGTGCCAGCAGCTTAGGCGTCAGCGAGCAGTACTTC
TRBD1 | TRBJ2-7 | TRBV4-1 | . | CASSQDRVILEQYF | TGCGCCAGCAGCCAGGACAGGGTTATTCTCGAGCAGTACTTC
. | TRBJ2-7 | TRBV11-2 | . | CASSSLGRGYYEQYF | TGTGCCAGCAGCTCCCTGGGCCGTGGGTACTACGAGCAGTACTTC
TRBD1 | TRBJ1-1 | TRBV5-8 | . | CASSTGQVATEAFF | TGTGCCAGCAGCACGGGACAGGTGGCCACTGAAGCTTTCTTT
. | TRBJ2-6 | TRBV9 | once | CASSVTGAGANVLTF | TGTGCCAGCAGCGTAACTGGGGCTGGGGCCAACGTCCTGACTTTC
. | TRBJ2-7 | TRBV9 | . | CASSYSQGSYEQYF | TGTGCCAGCAGCTACTCCCAGGGATCCTACGAGCAGTACTTC
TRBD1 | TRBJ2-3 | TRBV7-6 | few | CASSLVGQGAQYF | TGTGCCAGCAGCTTAGTTGGACAGGGAGCGCAGTATTTT
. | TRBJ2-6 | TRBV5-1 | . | CASSDRKSSGANVLTF | TGCGCCAGCAGCGACAGAAAGAGCTCTGGGGCCAACGTCCTGACTTTC
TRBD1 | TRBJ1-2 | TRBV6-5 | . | CASSYSRGGADGYTF | TGTGCCAGCAGTTACTCGAGAGGGGGCGCAGATGGCTACACCTTC
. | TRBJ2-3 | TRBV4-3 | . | CASSQTTVWSSTDTQYF | TGCGCCAGCAGCCAAACGACAGTTTGGTCTAGCACAGATACGCAGTATTTT
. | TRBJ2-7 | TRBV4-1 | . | CASSHPTTYEQYF | TGCGCCAGCAGCCACCCTACCACCTACGAGCAGTACTTC
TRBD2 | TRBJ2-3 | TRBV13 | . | CASSSRLAETLTDTQYF | TGTGCCAGCAGCTCCCGACTAGCGGAAACCCTCACAGATACGCAGTATTTT
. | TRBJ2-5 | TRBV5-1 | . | CASSLASQAQETQYF | TGCGCCAGCAGCTTGGCCTCGCAGGCCCAAGAGACCCAGTACTTC
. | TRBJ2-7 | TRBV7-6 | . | CASSLDAGVSYEQYF | TGTGCCAGCAGCTTAGATGCAGGGGTCTCCTACGAGCAGTACTTC
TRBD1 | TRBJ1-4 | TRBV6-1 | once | CASSRQGAEKLFF | TGTGCCAGCAGTCGACAGGGGGCGGAAAAACTGTTTTTT
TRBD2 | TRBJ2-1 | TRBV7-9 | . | CASSFAGVPNEQFF | TGTGCCAGCAGCTTTGCGGGAGTTCCTAATGAGCAGTTCTTC
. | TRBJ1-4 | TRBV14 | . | CASSPRGGRSNEKLFF | TGTGCCAGCAGCCCACGCGGGGGTCGGTCTAATGAAAAACTGTTTTTT
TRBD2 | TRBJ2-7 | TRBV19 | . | CASSIRLAAYEQYF | TGTGCCAGTAGTATCCGACTAGCGGCCTACGAGCAGTACTTC
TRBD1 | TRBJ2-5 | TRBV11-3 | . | CASSPGTGEGQYF | TGTGCCAGCAGCCCCGGGACAGGGGAGGGCCAGTACTTC
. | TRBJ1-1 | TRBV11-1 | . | CASSLGAGSMNTEAFF | TGTGCCAGCAGCTTAGGGGCAGGCTCAATGAACACTGAAGCTTTCTTT